These 28 T cell receptor beta chains were sequenced from one sample in a study of blood T cell repertoires in COVID-19. The data were produced by immunoSEQ multiplex PCR, yet TCRdb's version contains in-frame clones alone and is incomplete. Found here are about 190,000 clones, roughly 77% of them singletons; the top ten hold roughly a sixth. Sequenced sample: PBMCs or T cells enriched from blood (not recorded which). Receptor source: a woman aged 50 to 60 with acute COVID-19.

This chain joins TRBV7-6 and TRBJ1-4, with D tentatively TRBD1 (6 bases). The CDR3 is made up of 15 amino acids. Germline V gene sequence: CDR1 SGHVS, CDR2 FNYEAQ. V lost 4 bases and J 3 bases, leaving 12 bases between the germline ends. CDR3 nucleotide sequence: TGTGCCAGCAGCTCACAGCAGGGGCCTAATGAAAAACTGTTTTTT. The encoded protein is CASSSQQGPNEKLFF.

This clone appeared many times. This rearrangement joins TRBV3-1 (or the pseudogene TRBV3-2) to TRBJ2-5; the match to TRBD2 covers 9 bases. V lost 4 bases and J lost 4; bases outside the gene matches: 13. CDR3 length: 17 residues. Germline loops: CDR1 LGHDT, CDR2 YNNKEL (reference sequence). The CDR3 is CASSLISRAGGRETQYF. The CDR3 DNA reads as TGTGCCAGCAGCCTCATAAGCAGGGCGGGGGGGCGAGAGACCCAGTACTTC.

The chain has TRBV7-2 and TRBJ2-3; a possible D gene is TRBD2 (6 bases). The CDR3 consists of 15 residues. V dropped 1 base and J dropped 9 bases, with 17 bases sitting between them. CDR1 SGHTA and CDR2 FQGNSA come from the germline V gene. The CDR3 loop reads CASSLGSGGAQTQYF. The CDR3, as DNA: TGTGCCAGCAGCTTAGGGAGCGGAGGGGCCCAAACGCAGTATTTT.

Only a few counts were recorded for this clone. The genes are TRBV4-3 and TRBJ1-2; 8 nucleotides match TRBD1. The germline V gene encodes CDR1 LGHNA and CDR2 YSLEER. With V trimmed by 3 bases and J by 4 bases, 4 bases remained unmatched. The CDR3 runs to 14 residues. The CDR3 nucleotides are TGCGCCAGCAGCCAGCTAGGACAGGGCTATGGCTACACCTTC. Residues: CASSQLGQGYGYTF.

The gene calls are TRBV7-2 and TRBJ1-6, with D possibly being TRBD1 (6 bases). Trimming cost V 3 bases and J 7 bases, with 10 bases left between them. Germline CDR1 reads SGHTA; CDR2 reads FQGNSA. This CDR3 has 14 residues. DNA of the CDR3: TGTGCCAGCAGCTTCGCAGGGGAGAATTCACCCCTCCACTTT. Its translation is CASSFAGENSPLHF.

The rearrangement links TRBV10-3 to TRBJ2-1; 12 bases are a match to TRBD2. This CDR3 is 15 amino acids long. Trimming removed 7 bases from V and 3 bases from J; junction bases left unmatched: 4. Germline lookup yields CDR1 ENHRY and CDR2 SYGVKD. CDR3 loop: CAIKGTSGHYNEQFF. Written as DNA, the CDR3 is TGTGCCATCAAAGGGACTAGCGGGCACTACAATGAGCAGTTCTTC.

This clone was recorded a few times. The genes are TRBV27 and TRBJ1-5; D call uncertain. Germline lookup yields CDR1 MNHEY and CDR2 SMNVEV (reference sequence). The CDR3 is 15 amino acids. With 8 bases removed from V and 5 bases from J, the gap between germline ends came to 19 bases. The CDR3 protein is CASATRGYTDQPQHF. The CDR3 bases are TGTGCCAGCGCGACCCGGGGTTATACGGATCAGCCCCAGCATTTT.

V is TRBV3-1 (or the pseudogene TRBV3-2) and J is TRBJ2-1, with no clear D. The germline gives CDR1 LGHDT, CDR2 YNNKEL (reference sequence). The germline V and J ends were trimmed by 0 bases and 0 bases, with 9 bases remaining between them. The CDR3 is 16 residues long. Written as DNA, the CDR3 is TGTGCCAGCAGCCAAGACAGCCGGAGCTCCTACAATGAGCAGTTCTTC. Amino acids: CASSQDSRSSYNEQFF.

The chain has TRBV6-5 and TRBJ2-1; possible D gene TRBD1, 6 bases. CDR3 length equals 16 residues. The V gene lost 4 bases and the J gene lost 0 bases, with 13 bases spanning the gap. The V gene's germline CDR1 is MNHEY and CDR2 SVGAGI. The CDR3 sequence is CASSFAGQHSYNEQFF. DNA for the CDR3: TGTGCCAGCAGTTTTGCTGGACAGCACTCCTACAATGAGCAGTTCTTC.

This clone was observed once. The chain carries TRBV19 and TRBJ1-5, with 9 positions matching TRBD1. V was clipped by 7 bases and J by 5 bases; unmatched bases: 3. Germline V gene data show CDR1 as LNHDA and CDR2 as SQIVND (reference sequence). The CDR3 has 13 residues. CDR3 amino acids: CASTDRGDQPQHF. The CDR3 region has the DNA TGTGCCAGTACCGACAGGGGGGATCAGCCCCAGCATTTT. Based on the CDR3 plus reference TRBV19 and TRBJ1-5, the full variable domain is DGGITQSPKYLFRKEGQNVTLSCEQNLNHDAMYWYRQDPGQGLRLIYYSQIVNDFQKGDIAEGYSVSREKKESFPLTVTSAQKNPTAFYLCASTDRGDQPQHFGDGTRLSIL.

The rearrangement joins TRBV3-1 (or the pseudogene TRBV3-2) to TRBJ1-1; D gene unclear. The CDR3 runs to 15 residues. Germline CDR1 and CDR2: LGHDT and YNNKEL (reference sequence). With 1 base removed from V and 11 bases from J, the gap between germline ends came to 20 bases. The CDR3 spells CASSQGRLTTGRAFF. DNA for the CDR3: TGTGCCAGCAGCCAAGGACGCCTTACTACTGGGAGGGCTTTCTTT.

The genes are TRBV20-1 and TRBJ2-3, with D unresolved. The V gene lost 3 bases and the J gene lost 6 bases, with 13 bases spanning the gap. The CDR3 covers 13 residues. Germline V gene data show CDR1 as DFQATT and CDR2 as SNEGSKA (reference sequence). CDR3 loop: CSASIAGTDTQYF. In DNA form, the CDR3 reads TGCAGTGCTAGTATAGCCGGAACTGATACGCAGTATTTT.

The J gene is TRBJ2-3, the V gene TRBV18; no clear D gene. This CDR3 contains 14 residues. Per the germline V gene, CDR1 is KGHSH and CDR2 is LQKENI. V gave up 3 bases and J gave up 1 base, with 8 bases separating them. The DNA for the CDR3 is TGTGCCAGCTCACCCAACCGGGGCACAGATACGCAGTATTTT. Protein product: CASSPNRGTDTQYF.

V gene TRBV29-1 combines with J gene TRBJ1-1, with 9 bases aligning to TRBD1. The V and J ends lost 4 bases and 10 bases, in that order; junction bases with no gene match: 7. The CDR3 loop spans 12 amino acids. Germline CDR1 and CDR2: SQVTM and ANQGSEA. In nucleotides, the CDR3 is TGCAGCGTTGCACCGGGACAGGGTTCAGCTTTCTTT. This translates into CSVAPGQGSAFF.

The V gene is TRBV5-1, the J gene TRBJ1-2; D not certain. This CDR3 has 10 residues. CDR1 is SGHRS, CDR2 YFSETQ, per germline. The ends were cut back, 0 bases at V and 8 bases at J, with 2 bases in the middle. CDR3 sequence: CASSLVGYTF. In DNA form, the CDR3 reads TGCGCCAGCAGCTTGGTAGGCTACACCTTC.

The V and J genes are TRBV24-1 and TRBJ1-2, with D possibly TRBD1 on 6 matching bases. The CDR3 loop spans 15 amino acids. V was pared by 3 bases and J by 3 bases, with 13 bases between. Germline loops: CDR1 KGHDR, CDR2 SFDVKD. CDR3 protein: CATSDERTDYYGYTF. For the CDR3, the DNA is TGTGCCACCAGTGATGAAAGGACAGACTACTATGGCTACACCTTC.

The gene calls are TRBV19 and TRBJ1-3; possibly TRBD1 for D (5 bases). The CDR3 runs 11 residues. V lost 8 bases and J 7 bases, leaving 9 bases between the germline ends. Germline lookup yields CDR1 LNHDA and CDR2 SQIVND (reference sequence). CDR3 sequence reads: CASGAGNTIYF. The CDR3, as DNA: TGTGCCAGTGGGGCCGGGAACACCATATATTTT.

The chain carries TRBV28 and TRBJ2-5, with 9 bases matching TRBD2. In germline, CDR1 is MDHEN, CDR2 SYDVKM. After removal of 5 bases from V and 5 bases from J, the junction contained 9 bases not matched to a gene. CDR3 length: 15 amino acids. CDR3 in DNA: TGTGCCAGCAGTGACCCTAGCGGGGTTCGGGAGACCCAGTACTTC. Its protein product is CASSDPSGVRETQYF.

The chain combines TRBV2 with TRBJ1-4, with 10 bases matching TRBD1. With V trimmed by 6 bases and J by 5 bases, 12 bases remained unmatched. The germline V gene encodes CDR1 SNHLY and CDR2 FYNNEI. CDR3 length: 17 amino acids. The CDR3 protein is CASSPPRDRGENEKLFF. The CDR3, as DNA: TGTGCCAGCAGCCCCCCCCGGGACAGGGGCGAAAATGAAAAACTGTTTTTT.

The chain uses TRBV5-6 and TRBJ2-7; the match to TRBD1 covers 8 bases. CDR1 is SGHDT and CDR2 is YYEEEE in the germline V gene. The V and J ends lost 5 bases and 4 bases, in that order; junction bases with no gene match: 8. This CDR3 contains 14 residues. The CDR3 DNA is TGTGCCAGCAGGGTGCAGGGGGCCGGGTACGAGCAGTACGTC. Its protein product is CASRVQGAGYEQYV.

The rearrangement uses TRBV19 and TRBJ1-3, with a tentative D call TRBD1 (5 bases). The V gene's germline CDR1 is LNHDA and CDR2 SQIVND (reference sequence). The length of the CDR3 is 15 residues. V was cut by 7 bases and J by 3 bases, with 16 bases left in between. CDR3 nucleotides: TGTGCCAGTATGGTTGGGGCAGGGAATGGAAACACCATATATTTT. Amino acids: CASMVGAGNGNTIYF.

The J gene is TRBJ2-3, the V gene TRBV11-2; 8 nucleotides agree with TRBD2. The CDR3 has 20 residues. Trimming removed 0 bases from V and 0 bases from J; junction bases left unmatched: 14. The germline CDR1 and CDR2 sequences are SGHAT and FQNNGV. The CDR3: CASSLDRGGGPKISTDTQYF. In DNA form, the CDR3 reads TGTGCCAGCAGCTTAGATCGGGGCGGGGGGCCTAAAATTAGCACAGATACGCAGTATTTT.

The gene calls are TRBV7-3 and TRBJ1-1; the match to TRBD1 covers 8 bases. V lost 4 bases, J lost 2 bases, and 3 bases stayed unmatched. This CDR3 contains 14 residues. Germline V gene lookup returns CDR1 SGHTA and CDR2 FQGTGA. CDR3 sequence (DNA): TGTGCCAGCAGCTCAGGGGGCGCAAACACTGAAGCTTTCTTT. Translated, it gives CASSSGGANTEAFF.

The chain recombines TRBV7-2 with TRBJ2-5, with a possible D match to TRBD1 (6 bases). V was clipped by 2 bases and J by 2 bases, with 12 bases between them. Germline lookup yields CDR1 SGHTA and CDR2 FQGNSA. The CDR3 consists of 15 residues. The CDR3 bases are TGTGCCAGCAGCTTAAGGCCGGGACAACAAGAGACCCAGTACTTC. Protein sequence: CASSLRPGQQETQYF. Complete variable domain (other parts from reference TRBV7-2 and TRBJ2-5): GAGVSQSPSNKVTEKGKDVELRCDPISGHTALYWYRQSLGQGLEFLIYFQGNSAPDKSGLPSDRFSAERTGGSVSTLTIQRTQQEDSAVYLCASSLRPGQQETQYFGPGTRLLVL.

This clone turned up a few times. V and J are TRBV12-3 or TRBV12-4 and TRBJ1-2; no firm D call. The CDR3 runs to 12 residues. V was pared by 7 bases and J by 4 bases, with 10 bases between. DNA of the CDR3: TGTGCCAGCACCCCCTCAGGCTATGGCTACACCTTC. Its protein product is CASTPSGYGYTF.

This clone was detected only once. This chain uses TRBV30 with TRBJ1-1; no clear D gene. V gave up 2 bases and J gave up 5 bases, with 12 bases separating them. The germline V gene encodes CDR1 GTSNPN and CDR2 SVGIG (reference sequence). The CDR3 spans 13 residues. The CDR3 nucleotides read TGTGCCTGGAGTTATGGCAGCGGGACTGAAGCTTTCTTT. Its protein is CAWSYGSGTEAFF.

The chain is built from TRBV4-1 and TRBJ2-2; a weak D match, TRBD1 (5 bases). The V end was cut by 10 bases, the J end by 6 bases, with 24 bases between. Germline loops: CDR1 MGHRA, CDR2 YSYEKL. The CDR3 totals 16 residues. The CDR3 region has the DNA TGCGCCACCACAGTTACCCCCAGAGCAGGGTCCGGGGAGCTGTTTTTT. This encodes CATTVTPRAGSGELFF.

This clone has more than one count but fewer than ten. In the same sample, other DNA sequences code for this CDR3. This sequence joins TRBV7-2 and TRBJ2-3, with 8 bases identical to TRBD2. Germline V gene lookup returns CDR1 SGHTA and CDR2 FQGNSA. The CDR3 is made up of 15 amino acids. The V and J ends lost 5 bases and 0 bases, in that order; junction bases with no gene match: 4. CDR3 bases: TGTGCCAGCAGCCGTAGCGGGGTCAGCACAGATACGCAGTATTTT. This translates into CASSRSGVSTDTQYF.